The 2 T cell receptor beta chains listed next were all sequenced from one sample in a study of blood T cells in healthy people across ages. PCR was performed a second time for about 7 to 12 cycles using a sample-barcoded 5' primer and a J-beta primer mix. TCRdb reprocessed the 5' RACE reads with MiXCR, giving one entry per CDR3 protein. The table includes around 2 million distinct CDR3 sequences, about 39% detected once. Sequenced: blood. These receptors all come from a human donor in good health.

This clonotype was seen only a few times. CDR3 DNA sequence: TGTGCCGCGGACAGCAGCTATGGCTACACCTTC. Amino acid sequence: CAADSSYGYTF. The chain carries TRBV28 and TRBJ1-2, with D tentatively TRBD1 (6 bases). The CDR3 has 11 amino acids. V dropped 11 bases and J dropped 4 bases, with 11 bases sitting between them. CDR1 and CDR2 (germline): MDHEN, SYDVKM.

The sample holds many counts of this clonotype. The V call is TRBV20-1, the J call TRBJ1-2, with 9 bases matching TRBD1. The germline CDR1 and CDR2 sequences are DFQATT and SNEGSKA (reference sequence). The length of the CDR3 is 12 residues. The V and J ends lost 5 bases and 8 bases, in that order; junction bases with no gene match: 6. Here the CDR3 DNA reads TGCAGTGCTCGCCGGGACAGGGAAGGCTACACCTTC. It codes for CSARRDREGYTF.